This T cell receptor (beta chain) appears in the sequencing data of a study of OX40 agonist ivuxolimab in advanced cancers. Study information: The patients' treatment was ivuxolimab, an agonistic anti-OX40 (CD134) antibody.

Study-level points and caveats: Low normalized T-cell clonal expansion was also seen in some nonresponders.

Regarding this clone: Its antigen is unknown.

This table comes from immunoSEQ multiplex PCR, and its TCRdb copy is limited to in-frame clones, with some not included. The sample shows about 56,000 clones, 83% of them seen only once. Germline assignment: CDR1 MNHEY and CDR2 SMNVEV (reference sequence). The CDR3 is made up of 16 amino acids. The J segment lost 4 bases and the V segment lost 5 bases, leaving 10 bases of the junction unmatched. The clonotype was recovered from an adult with an advanced solid tumor such as melanoma, head and neck, liver or kidney cancer. The V and J genes are TRBV27 and TRBJ2-7; 11 bases fit TRBD1. The material was CD4+ or CD8+ T cells sorted from blood, obtained in a trial of the OX40 agonist ivuxolimab. CDR3 DNA sequence: TGTGCCAGCAGTCCGGACAGGGGGCGCCGTCATTACGAGCAGTACTTC. Its translation: CASSPDRGRRHYEQYF.